This TCR beta chain appears in the sequencing data of a study of cytomegalovirus exposure and HLA in healthy donors. Study outcomes and limitations: Later work associated over 15,000 TCR beta sequences with HLA alleles at 0.05 false discovery rate. In most subjects, TCR beta sequences reportedly gave accurate predictions of HLA-A and HLA-B alleles.

Germline CDR1 is MDHEN and CDR2 is SYDVKM. There are 13 residues in the CDR3. V was cut by 2 bases and J by 5 bases, with 7 bases left in between. As regards this clone: Its antigen is currently unknown.

The PCR contained 60 Vbeta and 13 Jbeta primers. TCRdb's copy holds only in-frame clones and misses some; the assay was immunoSEQ multiplex PCR. The data contain tens of thousands of clones, 70% to 80% of them singletons. The chain carries TRBV28 and TRBJ1-5; D is uncertain. This receptor was obtained from a man aged 60-69 years in good health and CMV-seronegative. Sample: PBMCs. CDR3 protein: CASSLIAYQPQHF. DNA of the CDR3: TGTGCCAGCAGTTTAATTGCGTATCAGCCCCAGCATTTT.